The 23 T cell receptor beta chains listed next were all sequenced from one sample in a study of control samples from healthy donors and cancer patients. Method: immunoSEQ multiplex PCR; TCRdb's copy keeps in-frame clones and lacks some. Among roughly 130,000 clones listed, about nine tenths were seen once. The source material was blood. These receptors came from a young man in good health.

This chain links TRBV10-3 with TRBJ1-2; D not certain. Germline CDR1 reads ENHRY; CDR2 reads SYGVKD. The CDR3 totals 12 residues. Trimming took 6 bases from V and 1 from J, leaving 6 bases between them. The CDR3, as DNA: TGTGCCATCAGCTTGGATAACTATGGCTACACCTTC. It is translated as CAISLDNYGYTF.

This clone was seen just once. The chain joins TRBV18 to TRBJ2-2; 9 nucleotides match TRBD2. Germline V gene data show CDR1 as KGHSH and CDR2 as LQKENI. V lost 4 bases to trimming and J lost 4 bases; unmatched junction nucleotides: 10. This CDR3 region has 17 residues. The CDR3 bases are TGTGCCAGCTCACTCTCAGTTAGCGGGGGAGCCACCGGGGAGCTGTTTTTT. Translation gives CASSLSVSGGATGELFF.

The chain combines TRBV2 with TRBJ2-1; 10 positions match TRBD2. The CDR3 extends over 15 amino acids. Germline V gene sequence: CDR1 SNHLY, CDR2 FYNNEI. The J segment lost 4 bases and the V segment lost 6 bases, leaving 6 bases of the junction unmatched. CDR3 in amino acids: CASRGTSGVYNEQFF. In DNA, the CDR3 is TGTGCCAGCAGGGGTACTAGCGGGGTTTACAATGAGCAGTTCTTC.

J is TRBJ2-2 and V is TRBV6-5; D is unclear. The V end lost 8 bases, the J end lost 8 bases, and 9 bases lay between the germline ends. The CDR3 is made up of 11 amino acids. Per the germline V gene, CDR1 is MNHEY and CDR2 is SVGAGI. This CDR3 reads CASSRAGELFF. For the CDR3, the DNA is TGTGCCAGCTCCCGGGCGGGGGAGCTGTTTTTT.

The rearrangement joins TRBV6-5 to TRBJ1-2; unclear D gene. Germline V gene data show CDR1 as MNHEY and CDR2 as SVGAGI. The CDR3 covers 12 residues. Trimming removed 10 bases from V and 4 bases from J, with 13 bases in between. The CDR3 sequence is CATGLVGYGYTF. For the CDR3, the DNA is TGTGCCACAGGCCTCGTCGGCTATGGCTACACCTTC.

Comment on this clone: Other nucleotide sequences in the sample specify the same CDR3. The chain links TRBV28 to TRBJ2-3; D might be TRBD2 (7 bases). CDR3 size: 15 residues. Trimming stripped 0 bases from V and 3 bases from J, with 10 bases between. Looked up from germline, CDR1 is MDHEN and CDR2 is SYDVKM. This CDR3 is CASSLWGRGTDTQYF. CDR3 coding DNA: TGTGCCAGCAGTTTATGGGGGAGGGGGACAGATACGCAGTATTTT.

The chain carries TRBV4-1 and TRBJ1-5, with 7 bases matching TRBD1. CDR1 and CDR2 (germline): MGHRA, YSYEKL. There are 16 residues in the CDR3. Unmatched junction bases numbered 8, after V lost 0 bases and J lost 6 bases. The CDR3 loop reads CASSQDPTGSIQPQHF. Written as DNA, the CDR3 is TGCGCCAGCAGCCAAGATCCGACAGGGAGTATTCAGCCCCAGCATTTT.

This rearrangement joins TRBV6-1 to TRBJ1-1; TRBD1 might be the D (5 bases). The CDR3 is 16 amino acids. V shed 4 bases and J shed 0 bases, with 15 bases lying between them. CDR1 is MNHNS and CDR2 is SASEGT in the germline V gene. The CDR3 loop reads CASSGSGTAVNTEAFF. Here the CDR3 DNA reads TGTGCCAGCAGTGGATCCGGGACGGCTGTGAACACTGAAGCTTTCTTT.

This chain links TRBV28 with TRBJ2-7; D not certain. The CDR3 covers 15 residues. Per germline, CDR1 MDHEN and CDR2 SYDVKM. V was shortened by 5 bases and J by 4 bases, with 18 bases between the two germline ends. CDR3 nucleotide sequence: TGTGCCAGCAGTCTACCCCTCGCCGGACGGTACGAGCAGTACTTC. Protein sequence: CASSLPLAGRYEQYF. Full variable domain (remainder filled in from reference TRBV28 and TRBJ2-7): DVKVTQSSRYLVKRTGEKVFLECVQDMDHENMFWYRQDPGLGLRLIYFSYDVKMKEKGDIPEGYSVSREKKERFSLILESASTNQTSMYLCASSLPLAGRYEQYFGPGTRLTVT.

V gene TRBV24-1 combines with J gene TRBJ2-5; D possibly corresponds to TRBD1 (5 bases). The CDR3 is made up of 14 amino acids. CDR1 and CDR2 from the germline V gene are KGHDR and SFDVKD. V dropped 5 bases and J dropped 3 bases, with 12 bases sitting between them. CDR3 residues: CATSGHRTEETQYF. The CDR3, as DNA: TGTGCCACCAGTGGACACAGGACCGAAGAGACCCAGTACTTC.

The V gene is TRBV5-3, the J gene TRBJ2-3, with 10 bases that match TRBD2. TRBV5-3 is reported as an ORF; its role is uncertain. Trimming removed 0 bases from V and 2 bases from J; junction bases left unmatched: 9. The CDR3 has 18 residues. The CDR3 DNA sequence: TGTGCCAGAAGCTTGGGGCTAGCGGGGGCAAAAAACACAGATACGCAGTATTTT. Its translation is CARSLGLAGAKNTDTQYF.

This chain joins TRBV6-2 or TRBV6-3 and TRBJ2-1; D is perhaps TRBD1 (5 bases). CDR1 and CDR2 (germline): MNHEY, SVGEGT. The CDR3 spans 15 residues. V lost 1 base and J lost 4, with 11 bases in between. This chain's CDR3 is CASSYLQGPYNEQFF. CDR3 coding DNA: TGTGCCAGCAGTTACTTGCAGGGTCCGTACAATGAGCAGTTCTTC.

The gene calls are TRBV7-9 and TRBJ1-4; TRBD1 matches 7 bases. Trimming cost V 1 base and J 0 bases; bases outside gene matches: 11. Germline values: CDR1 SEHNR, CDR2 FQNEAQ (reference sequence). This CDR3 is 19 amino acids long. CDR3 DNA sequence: TGTGCCAGCAGCTTAGTTGGGGGACAGCAACCTGCAACTAATGAAAAACTGTTTTTT. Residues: CASSLVGGQQPATNEKLFF.

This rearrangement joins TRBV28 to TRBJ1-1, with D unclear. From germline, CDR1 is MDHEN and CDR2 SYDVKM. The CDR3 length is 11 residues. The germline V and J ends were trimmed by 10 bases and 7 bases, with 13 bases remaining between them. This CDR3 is CATRGPFEAFF. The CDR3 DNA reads TGTGCCACCCGAGGACCGTTTGAAGCTTTCTTT. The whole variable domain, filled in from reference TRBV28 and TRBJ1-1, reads DVKVTQSSRYLVKRTGEKVFLECVQDMDHENMFWYRQDPGLGLRLIYFSYDVKMKEKGDIPEGYSVSREKKERFSLILESASTNQTSMYLCATRGPFEAFFGQGTRLTVV.

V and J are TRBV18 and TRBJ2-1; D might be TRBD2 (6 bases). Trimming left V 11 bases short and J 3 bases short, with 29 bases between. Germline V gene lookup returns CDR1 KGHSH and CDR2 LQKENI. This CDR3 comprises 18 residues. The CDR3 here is CAPPGVYRAISVYNEQFF. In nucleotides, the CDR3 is TGTGCCCCCCCGGGGGTTTACCGCGCCATCAGCGTCTACAATGAGCAGTTCTTC. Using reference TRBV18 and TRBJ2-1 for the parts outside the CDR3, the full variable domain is NAGVMQNPRHLVRRRGQEARLRCSPMKGHSHVYWYRQLPEEGLKFMVYLQKENIIDESGMPKERFSAEFPKEGPSILRIQQVVRGDSAAYFCAPPGVYRAISVYNEQFFGPGTRLTVL.

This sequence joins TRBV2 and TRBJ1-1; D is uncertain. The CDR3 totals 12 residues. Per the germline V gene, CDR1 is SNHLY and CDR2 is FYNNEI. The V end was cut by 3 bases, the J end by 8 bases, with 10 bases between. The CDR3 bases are TGTGCCAGCAGTGAGGGAAGTGAGGAAGCTTTCTTT. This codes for CASSEGSEEAFF.

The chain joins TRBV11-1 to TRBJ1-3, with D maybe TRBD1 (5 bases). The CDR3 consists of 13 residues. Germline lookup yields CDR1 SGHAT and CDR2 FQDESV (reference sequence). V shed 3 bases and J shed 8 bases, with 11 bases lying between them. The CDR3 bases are TGTGCCAGCAGCTTCCAGGGATGGGACACCATATATTTT. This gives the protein CASSFQGWDTIYF. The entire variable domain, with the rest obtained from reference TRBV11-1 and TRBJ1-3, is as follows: EAEVAQSPRYKITEKSQAVAFWCDPISGHATLYWYRQILGQGPELLVQFQDESVVDDSQLPKDRFSAERLKGVDSTLKIQPAELGDSAMYLCASSFQGWDTIYFGEGSWLTVV.

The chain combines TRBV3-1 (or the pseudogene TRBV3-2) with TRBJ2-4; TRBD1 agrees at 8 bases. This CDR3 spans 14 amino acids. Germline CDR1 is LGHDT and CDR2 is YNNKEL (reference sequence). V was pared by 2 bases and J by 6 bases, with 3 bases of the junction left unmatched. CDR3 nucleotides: TGTGCCAGCAGCCAAAATGACAGGGGAAACATTCAGTACTTC. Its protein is CASSQNDRGNIQYF.

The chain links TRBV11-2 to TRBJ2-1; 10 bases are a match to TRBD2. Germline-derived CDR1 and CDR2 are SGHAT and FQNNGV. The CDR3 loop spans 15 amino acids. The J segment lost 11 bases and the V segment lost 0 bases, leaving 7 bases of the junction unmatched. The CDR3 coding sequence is TGTGCCAGCAGCTTAGATCTTCCTAGCGGGGGACAGCAGTTCTTC. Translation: CASSLDLPSGGQQFF.

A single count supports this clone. The CDR3 protein is CAWRQGVSQPQHF. DNA of the CDR3: TGTGCCTGGCGACAGGGGGTGAGTCAGCCCCAGCATTTT. The chain carries TRBV30 and TRBJ1-5; TRBD1 aligns across 9 bases. With 5 bases clipped from V and 6 bases from J, the junction kept 5 bases outside the gene matches. The CDR3 has 13 residues. Germline loops: CDR1 GTSNPN, CDR2 SVGIG (reference sequence).

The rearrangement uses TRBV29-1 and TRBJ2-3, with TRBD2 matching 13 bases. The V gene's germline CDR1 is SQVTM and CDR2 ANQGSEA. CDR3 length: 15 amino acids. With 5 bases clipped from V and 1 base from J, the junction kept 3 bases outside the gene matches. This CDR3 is CSVTGTSGGTDTQYF. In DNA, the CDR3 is TGCAGCGTTACGGGGACTAGCGGGGGCACAGATACGCAGTATTTT.

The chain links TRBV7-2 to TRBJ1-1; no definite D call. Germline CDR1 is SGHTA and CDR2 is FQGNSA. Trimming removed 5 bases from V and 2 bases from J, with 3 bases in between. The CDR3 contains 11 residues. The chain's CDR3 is CASSLNTEAFF. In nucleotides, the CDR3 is TGTGCCAGCAGCCTTAACACTGAAGCTTTCTTT.

The CDR3 DNA reads as TGTGCCAGCAGTTCCTTGGACAGGGTCGAACATTCGGATACGCAGTATTTT. Residues: CASSSLDRVEHSDTQYF. The chain has TRBV28 and TRBJ2-3, with 8 bases that match TRBD1. This CDR3 contains 17 residues. Germline trimming cut 4 bases from V and 6 bases from J; bases unmatched to any gene: 15. CDR1 and CDR2 (germline): MDHEN, SYDVKM.